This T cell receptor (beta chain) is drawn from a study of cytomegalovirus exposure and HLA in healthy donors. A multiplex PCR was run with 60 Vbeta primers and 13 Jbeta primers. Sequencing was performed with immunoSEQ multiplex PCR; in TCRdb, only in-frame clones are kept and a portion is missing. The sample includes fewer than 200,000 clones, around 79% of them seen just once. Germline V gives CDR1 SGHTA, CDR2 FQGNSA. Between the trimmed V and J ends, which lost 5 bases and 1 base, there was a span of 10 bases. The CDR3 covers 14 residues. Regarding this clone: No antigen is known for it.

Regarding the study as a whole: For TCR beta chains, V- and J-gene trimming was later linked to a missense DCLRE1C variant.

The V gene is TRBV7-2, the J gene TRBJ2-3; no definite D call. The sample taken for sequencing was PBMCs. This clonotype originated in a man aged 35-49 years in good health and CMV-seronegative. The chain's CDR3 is CASSPRYGTDTQYF. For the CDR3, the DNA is TGTGCCAGCAGCCCCCGCTATGGCACAGATACGCAGTATTTT.